This section outlines one T cell receptor (beta chain) sequence together with its context. Antigen: not known. This record belongs to a study of T cells in Graves' hyperthyroidism and ophthalmopathy. Points from the study as a whole: The model identified upcoming ophthalmopathy a median approximately 6.5 months ahead of onset. A 13 V-J signature model discriminated ophthalmopathy versus stable hyperthyroidism.

RNA transcripts gave rise to amplified TCR beta CDR3 regions. The HTBI primer set served for first-round RT-PCR of the TCR CDR3. Each CDR3 protein is one row after TCRdb ran MiXCR on the multiplex PCR reads. Among hundreds of thousands of distinct CDR3 sequences listed, approximately 15% were seen once. The study left out patients who had uncontrolled infection, other autoimmune disease, pregnancy or lactation. From around 11 ml of fresh peripheral blood, PBMCs were isolated. Germline values: CDR1 DFQATT, CDR2 SNEGSKA (reference sequence). The V segment lost 6 bases and the J segment 6 bases; nucleotides outside the gene matches: 14. The CDR3 extends over 15 amino acids.

The sequenced sample consisted of blood. The chain employs TRBV20-1 and TRBJ2-1, with TRBD2 matching over 7 bases. This clonotype originated in a woman in her 30s with Graves' hyperthyroidism that later progressed to Graves' ophthalmopathy. The DNA of the CDR3 is TGCAGTGCCGCCTTGCGTGGGGAGGGCGGCAATGAGCAGTTCTTC. This gives the protein CSAALRGEGGNEQFF.